This T cell receptor beta chain was retrieved from a study of cytomegalovirus exposure and HLA in healthy donors. Amplification used 60 Vbeta primers and 13 Jbeta primers. The table came from immunoSEQ multiplex PCR; TCRdb's copy has only in-frame clones and leaves some out. The sample shows 200,000 or so clones, over 65% of them seen only once. This clone was observed a handful of times. The receptor was derived from a boy younger than 10 in good health and CMV-seronegative. Sequencing was performed on PBMCs.

CDR3: CASSTLATETQYF. DNA of the CDR3: TGCGCCAGCAGCACACTAGCGACAGAGACCCAGTACTTC. The rearrangement uses TRBV4-1 and TRBJ2-5, with 7 positions matching TRBD2. CDR1 MGHRA and CDR2 YSYEKL come from the germline V gene. V dropped 5 bases and J dropped 4; count of bases not matched to a gene: 4. The CDR3 runs to 13 residues.